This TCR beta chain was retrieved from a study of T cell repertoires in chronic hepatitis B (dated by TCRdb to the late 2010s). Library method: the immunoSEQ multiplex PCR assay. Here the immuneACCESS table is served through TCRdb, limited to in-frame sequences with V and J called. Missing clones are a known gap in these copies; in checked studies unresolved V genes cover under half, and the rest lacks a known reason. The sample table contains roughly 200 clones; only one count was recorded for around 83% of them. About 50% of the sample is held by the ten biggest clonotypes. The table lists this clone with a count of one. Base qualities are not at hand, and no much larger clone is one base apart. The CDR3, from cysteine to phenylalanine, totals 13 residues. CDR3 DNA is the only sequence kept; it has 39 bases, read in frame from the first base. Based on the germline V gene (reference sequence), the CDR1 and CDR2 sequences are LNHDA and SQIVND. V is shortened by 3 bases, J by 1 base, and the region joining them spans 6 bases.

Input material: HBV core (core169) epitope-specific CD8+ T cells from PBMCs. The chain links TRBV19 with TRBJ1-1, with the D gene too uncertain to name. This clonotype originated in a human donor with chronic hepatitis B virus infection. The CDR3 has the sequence CASSISGNTEAFF. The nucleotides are TGTGCCAGTAGTATCTCAGGGAACACTGAAGCTTTCTTT.